This TCR beta chain was recovered during a study of cytotoxic CD8 clonotypes in ibrutinib-treated CLL. Whole-study context: With a range of 6 to 36, the median treatment time before response samples were taken was approximately 12 months. Study findings and constraints: Public clonotypes showed up rarely, and on treatment they shrank or held steady.

V was clipped by 5 bases and J by 1 base; unmatched bases: 5. Per the germline V gene, CDR1 is SEHNR and CDR2 is FQNEAQ (reference sequence). The CDR3 runs 15 residues. Concerning this clone itself: What it recognizes is unknown.

Assay: immunoSEQ multiplex PCR; the TCRdb copy retains only in-frame clones and omits some. The sample holds over 120,000 clones, about 76% seen once. The chain is built from TRBV7-9 and TRBJ2-3; 8 bases are a match to TRBD2. This TCR came from a human donor with chronic lymphocytic leukemia. Sequenced material: PBMCs, taken after 24 months of ibrutinib treatment. The DNA of the CDR3 is TGTGCCAGCAGCGACCAGACTAGCGGCACAGATACGCAGTATTTT. Protein product: CASSDQTSGTDTQYF. The full variable domain, its missing parts supplied by reference TRBV7-9 and TRBJ2-3, is DTGVSQNPRHKITKRGQNVTFRCDPISEHNRLYWYRQTLGQGPEFLTYFQNEAQLEKSRLLSDRFSAERPKGSFSTLEIQRTEQGDSAMYLCASSDQTSGTDTQYFGPGTRLTVL.